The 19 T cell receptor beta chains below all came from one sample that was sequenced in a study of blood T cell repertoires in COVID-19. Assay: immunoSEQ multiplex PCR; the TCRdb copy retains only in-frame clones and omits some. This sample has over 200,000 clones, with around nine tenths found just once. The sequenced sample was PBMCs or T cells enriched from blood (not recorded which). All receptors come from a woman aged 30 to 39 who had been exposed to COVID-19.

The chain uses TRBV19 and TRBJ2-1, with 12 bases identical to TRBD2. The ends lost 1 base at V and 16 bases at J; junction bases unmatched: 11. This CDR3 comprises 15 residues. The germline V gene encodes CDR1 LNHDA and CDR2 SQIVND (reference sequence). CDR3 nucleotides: TGTGCCAGTAGTATAGGAGGGACTAGCGGGCAGAGATTATTCTTC. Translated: CASSIGGTSGQRLFF.

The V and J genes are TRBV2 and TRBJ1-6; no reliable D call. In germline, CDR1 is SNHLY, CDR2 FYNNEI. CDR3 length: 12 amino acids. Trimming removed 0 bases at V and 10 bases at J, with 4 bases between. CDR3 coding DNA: TGTGCCAGCAGTGAAGCCCCATCACCCCTCCACTTT. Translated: CASSEAPSPLHF.

In DNA, the CDR3 is TGTGCCAGCACCCTGTGGGAGGGATTAAACACTGAAGCTTTCTTT. Translation: CASTLWEGLNTEAFF. The V and J genes are TRBV2 and TRBJ1-1; unclear D gene. The V and J ends lost 7 bases and 2 bases respectively, with 17 bases between them. The germline V gene encodes CDR1 SNHLY and CDR2 FYNNEI. There are 15 residues in the CDR3.

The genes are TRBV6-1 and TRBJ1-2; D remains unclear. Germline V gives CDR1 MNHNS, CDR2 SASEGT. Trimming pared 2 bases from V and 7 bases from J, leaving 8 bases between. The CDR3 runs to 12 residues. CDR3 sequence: CASSEWAPGYTF. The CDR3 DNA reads TGTGCCAGCAGTGAATGGGCCCCTGGCTACACCTTC.

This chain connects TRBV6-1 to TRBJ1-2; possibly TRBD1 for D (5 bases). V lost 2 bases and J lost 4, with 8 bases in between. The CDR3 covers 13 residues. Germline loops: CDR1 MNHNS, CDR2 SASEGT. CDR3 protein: CASSEQGGYGYTF. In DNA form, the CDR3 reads TGTGCCAGCAGTGAACAGGGAGGCTATGGCTACACCTTC.

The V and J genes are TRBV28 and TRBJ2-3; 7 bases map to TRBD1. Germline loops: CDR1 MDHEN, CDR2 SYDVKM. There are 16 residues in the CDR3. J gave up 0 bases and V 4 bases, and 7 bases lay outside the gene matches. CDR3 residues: CASSYRQGTSTDTQYF. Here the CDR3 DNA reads TGTGCCAGCAGTTACCGACAGGGCACTAGCACAGATACGCAGTATTTT.

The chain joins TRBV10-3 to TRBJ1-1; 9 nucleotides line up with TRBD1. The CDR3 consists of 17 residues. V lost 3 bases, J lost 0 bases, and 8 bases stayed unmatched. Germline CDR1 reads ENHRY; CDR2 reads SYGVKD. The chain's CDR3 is CAISETGGFIMNTEAFF. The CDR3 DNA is TGTGCCATCAGTGAAACAGGGGGCTTTATCATGAACACTGAAGCTTTCTTT.

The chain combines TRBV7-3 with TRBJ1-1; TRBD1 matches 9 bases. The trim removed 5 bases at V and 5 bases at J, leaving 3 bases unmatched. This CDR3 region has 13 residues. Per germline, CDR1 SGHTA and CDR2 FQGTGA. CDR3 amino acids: CASSQTGGTEAFF. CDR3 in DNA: TGTGCCAGCAGCCAGACAGGGGGGACTGAAGCTTTCTTT. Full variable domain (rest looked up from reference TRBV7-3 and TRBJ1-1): GAGVSQTPSNKVTEKGKYVELRCDPISGHTALYWYRQSLGQGPEFLIYFQGTGAADDSGLPNDRFFAVRPEGSVSTLKIQRTERGDSAVYLCASSQTGGTEAFFGQGTRLTVV.

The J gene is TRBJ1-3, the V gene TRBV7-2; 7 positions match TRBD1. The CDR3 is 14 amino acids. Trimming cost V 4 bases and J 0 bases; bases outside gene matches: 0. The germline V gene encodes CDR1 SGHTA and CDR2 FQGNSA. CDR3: CASSWDSSGNTIYF. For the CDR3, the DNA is TGTGCCAGCAGCTGGGACAGCTCTGGAAACACCATATATTTT.

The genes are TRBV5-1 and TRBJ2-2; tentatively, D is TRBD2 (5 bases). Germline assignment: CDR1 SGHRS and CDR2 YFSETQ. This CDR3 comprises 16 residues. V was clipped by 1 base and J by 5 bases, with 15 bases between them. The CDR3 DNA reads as TGCGCCAGCAGCTTGATGACCCCCGAGGGTACCGGGGAGCTGTTTTTT. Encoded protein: CASSLMTPEGTGELFF.

CDR3 DNA: TGTGCCAGCAGTTACATAGGACTAGCGTCGAATGAGCAGTTCTTC. Protein product: CASSYIGLASNEQFF. The genes are TRBV6-5 and TRBJ2-1, with 9 bases lining up with TRBD2. CDR3 size: 15 residues. The germline V gene has CDR1 MNHEY and CDR2 SVGAGI. Trimming removed 2 bases from V and 7 bases from J; junction bases left unmatched: 6.

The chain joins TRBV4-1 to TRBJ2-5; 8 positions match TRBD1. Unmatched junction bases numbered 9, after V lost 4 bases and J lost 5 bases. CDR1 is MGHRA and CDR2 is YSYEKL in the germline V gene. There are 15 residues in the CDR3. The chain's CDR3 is CASSPGRTGWETQYF. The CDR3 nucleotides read TGCGCCAGCAGCCCGGGGAGGACAGGGTGGGAGACCCAGTACTTC.

The CDR3 protein is CASSRLAGEGNEQFF. The DNA for the CDR3 is TGTGCCAGCAGTCGACTAGCGGGAGAGGGAAATGAGCAGTTCTTC. J is TRBJ2-1 and V is TRBV28; 12 bases map to TRBD2. The junction had 6 bases not matched to a gene; V was cut back by 5 bases and J by 7 bases. Germline CDR1 is MDHEN and CDR2 is SYDVKM. CDR3 length: 15 residues.

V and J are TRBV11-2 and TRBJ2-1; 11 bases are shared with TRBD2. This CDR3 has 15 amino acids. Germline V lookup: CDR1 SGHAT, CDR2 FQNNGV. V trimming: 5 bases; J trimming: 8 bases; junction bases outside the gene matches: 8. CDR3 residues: CASSPRTSGLYEQFF. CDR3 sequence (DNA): TGTGCCAGCAGCCCCCGGACTAGCGGGCTCTATGAGCAGTTCTTC.

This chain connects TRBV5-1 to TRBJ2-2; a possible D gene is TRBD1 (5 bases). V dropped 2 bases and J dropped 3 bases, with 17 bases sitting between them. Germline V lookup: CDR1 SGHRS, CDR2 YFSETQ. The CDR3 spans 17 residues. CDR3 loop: CASSFNPAQDYTGELFF. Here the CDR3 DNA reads TGCGCCAGCAGCTTCAACCCGGCACAGGATTACACCGGGGAGCTGTTTTTT.

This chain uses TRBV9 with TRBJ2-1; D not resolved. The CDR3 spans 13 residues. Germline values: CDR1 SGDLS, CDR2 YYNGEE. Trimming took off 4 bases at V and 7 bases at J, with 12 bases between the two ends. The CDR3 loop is CASSSDPTNEQFF. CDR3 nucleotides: TGTGCCAGCAGCTCCGACCCGACTAATGAGCAGTTCTTC.

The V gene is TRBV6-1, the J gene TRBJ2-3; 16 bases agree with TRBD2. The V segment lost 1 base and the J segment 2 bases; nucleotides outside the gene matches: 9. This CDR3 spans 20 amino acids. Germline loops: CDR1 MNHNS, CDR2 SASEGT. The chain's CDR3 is CASSEDPGLAGGPATDTQYF. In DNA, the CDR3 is TGTGCCAGCAGTGAAGATCCGGGACTAGCGGGAGGGCCCGCCACAGATACGCAGTATTTT.

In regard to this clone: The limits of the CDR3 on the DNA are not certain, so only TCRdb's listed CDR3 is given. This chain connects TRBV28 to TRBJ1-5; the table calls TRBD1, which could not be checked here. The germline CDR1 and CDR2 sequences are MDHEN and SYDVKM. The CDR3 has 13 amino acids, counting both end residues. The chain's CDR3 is CASSFGPGQPQHF.

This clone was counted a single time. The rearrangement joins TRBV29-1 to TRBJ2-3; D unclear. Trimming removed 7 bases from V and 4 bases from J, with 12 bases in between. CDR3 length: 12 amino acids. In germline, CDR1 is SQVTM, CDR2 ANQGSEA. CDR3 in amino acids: CSAAPLADTQYF. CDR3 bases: TGCAGCGCCGCCCCATTAGCAGATACGCAGTATTTT.